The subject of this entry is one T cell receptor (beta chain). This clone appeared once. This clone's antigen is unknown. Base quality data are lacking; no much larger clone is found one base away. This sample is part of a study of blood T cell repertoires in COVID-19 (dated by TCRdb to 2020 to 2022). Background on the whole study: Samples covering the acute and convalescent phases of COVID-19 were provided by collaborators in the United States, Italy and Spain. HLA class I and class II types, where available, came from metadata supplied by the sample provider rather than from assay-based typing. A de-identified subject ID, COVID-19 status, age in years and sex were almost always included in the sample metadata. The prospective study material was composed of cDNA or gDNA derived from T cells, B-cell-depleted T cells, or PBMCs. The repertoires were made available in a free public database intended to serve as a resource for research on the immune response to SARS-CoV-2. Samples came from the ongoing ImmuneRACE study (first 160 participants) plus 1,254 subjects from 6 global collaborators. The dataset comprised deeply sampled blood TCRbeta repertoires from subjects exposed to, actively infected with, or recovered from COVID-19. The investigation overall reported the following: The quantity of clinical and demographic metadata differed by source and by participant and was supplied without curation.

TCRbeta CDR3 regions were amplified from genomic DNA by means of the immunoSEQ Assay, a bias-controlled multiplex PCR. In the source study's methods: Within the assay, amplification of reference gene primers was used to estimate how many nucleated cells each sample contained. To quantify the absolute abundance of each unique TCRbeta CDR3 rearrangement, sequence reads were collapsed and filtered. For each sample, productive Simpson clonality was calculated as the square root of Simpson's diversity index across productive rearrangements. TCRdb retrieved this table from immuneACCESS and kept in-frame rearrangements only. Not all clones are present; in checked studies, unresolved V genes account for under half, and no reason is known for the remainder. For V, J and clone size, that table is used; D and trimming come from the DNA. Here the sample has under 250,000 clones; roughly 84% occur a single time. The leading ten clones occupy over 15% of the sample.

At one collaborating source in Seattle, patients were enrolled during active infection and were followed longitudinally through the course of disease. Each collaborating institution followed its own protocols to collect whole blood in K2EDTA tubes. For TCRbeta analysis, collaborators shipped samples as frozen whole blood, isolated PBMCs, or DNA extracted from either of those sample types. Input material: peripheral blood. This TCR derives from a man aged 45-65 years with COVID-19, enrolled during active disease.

The DNA reads TGTGCCAGCAGTTACCGGGGGGGCTTATGGACAGATACGCAGTATTTT. Its protein is CASSYRGGLWTDTQYF. Recombination connected TRBV6-5 to TRBJ2-3; 8 bases in the middle match TRBD2. Measured from the cysteine to the phenylalanine, the CDR3 is 16 residues long. Just the 48-base CDR3 DNA is kept, in frame starting at base 1. Clipping removes 2 bases from V and 3 bases from J, with 7 as the unmatched junction base count. From the germline V gene, CDR1 is MNHEY and CDR2 is SVGAGI.